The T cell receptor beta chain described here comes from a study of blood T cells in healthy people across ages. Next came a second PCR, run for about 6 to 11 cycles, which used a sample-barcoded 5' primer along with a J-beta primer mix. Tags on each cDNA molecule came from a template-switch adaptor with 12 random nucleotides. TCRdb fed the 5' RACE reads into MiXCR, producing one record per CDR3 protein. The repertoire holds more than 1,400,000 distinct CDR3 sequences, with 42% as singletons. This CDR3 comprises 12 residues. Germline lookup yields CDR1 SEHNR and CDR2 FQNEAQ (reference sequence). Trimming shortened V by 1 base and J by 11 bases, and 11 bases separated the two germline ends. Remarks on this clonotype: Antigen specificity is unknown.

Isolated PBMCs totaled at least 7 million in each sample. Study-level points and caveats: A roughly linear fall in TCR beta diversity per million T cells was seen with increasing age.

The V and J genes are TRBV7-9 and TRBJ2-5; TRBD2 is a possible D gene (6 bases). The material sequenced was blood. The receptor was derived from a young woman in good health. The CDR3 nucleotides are TGTGCCAGCAGCTTAGGGGGGGACTTGCAGTACTTC. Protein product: CASSLGGDLQYF.